This entry lists 5 T cell receptor beta chains sequenced from one sample in a study of T-cell reconstitution after alpha-beta-depleted transplantation in children. A library of TCRbeta sequences, prepared with unique molecular identifiers, was generated. TCRdb processed the PCR reads anew with MiXCR; each CDR3 protein has one entry. The repertoire holds approximately 400,000 distinct CDR3 sequences, roughly a tenth seen once, with roughly 6% in the top ten. Material: PBMCs from the stem cell graft donor, obtained from the stem cell graft. The origin of the receptors is a human donor who donated a stem cell graft to a child with acute myeloid leukemia.

This clonotype has ten or more counts. This rearrangement joins TRBV20-1 to TRBJ1-5, with TRBD1 matching 7 bases. V dropped 6 bases and J dropped 5; count of bases not matched to a gene: 10. This CDR3 has 14 residues. Germline loops: CDR1 DFQATT, CDR2 SNEGSKA (reference sequence). The CDR3 region is CSATDRDFDQPQHF. In DNA, the CDR3 is TGCAGTGCAACCGACAGGGATTTCGATCAGCCCCAGCATTTT.

This clonotype was seen once. J is TRBJ2-5 and V is TRBV6-5; 7 bases are a match to TRBD1. The J segment lost 5 bases and the V segment lost 5 bases, leaving 5 bases of the junction unmatched. This CDR3 has 13 amino acids. Germline V gene lookup returns CDR1 MNHEY and CDR2 SVGAGI. DNA for the CDR3: TGTGCCAGCAGTAACAGGGGTCGGGAGACCCAGTACTTC. Translated, it gives CASSNRGRETQYF.

The V call is TRBV18, the J call TRBJ2-7; either TRBD1 or TRBD2 may supply D (5 bases each). There are 15 residues in the CDR3. Germline values: CDR1 KGHSH, CDR2 LQKENI. Trimming took off 1 base at V and 3 bases at J, with 13 bases between the two ends. CDR3 amino acids: CASSPLGVGDYEQYF. The CDR3 nucleotides read TGTGCCAGCTCACCACTGGGGGTCGGCGACTACGAGCAGTACTTC.

In this sample, this clonotype turned up a few times. The CDR3 is CASSSGLAGGPRGDTQYF. The CDR3 DNA reads TGTGCCAGCAGCTCGGGACTAGCGGGAGGGCCACGCGGGGATACGCAGTATTTT. The chain is built from TRBV7-6 and TRBJ2-3; TRBD2 matches 16 bases. CDR1 is SGHVS, CDR2 FNYEAQ, per germline. V was clipped by 4 bases and J by 6 bases; unmatched bases: 10. The CDR3 has 18 residues. The variable domain in full, with the rest retrieved from reference TRBV7-6 and TRBJ2-3, is GAGVSQSPRYKVTKRGQDVALRCDPISGHVSLYWYRQALGQGPEFLTYFNYEAQQDKSGLPNDRFSAERPEGSISTLTIQRTEQRDSAMYRCASSSGLAGGPRGDTQYFGPGTRLTVL.

This clonotype came up many times. The chain couples TRBV20-1 to TRBJ2-4, with TRBD1 matching 7 bases. Germline trimming cut 0 bases from V and 0 bases from J; bases unmatched to any gene: 14. CDR1 is DFQATT and CDR2 is SNEGSKA in the germline V gene (reference sequence). This CDR3 comprises 19 residues. CDR3 sequence (DNA): TGCAGTGCTAGAGACCCCGGGACAGAAAGTTATTTAGCCAAAAACATTCAGTACTTC. Protein sequence: CSARDPGTESYLAKNIQYF.